The rows below give T cell receptor beta chains drawn from one sample of a study of blood T cell repertoires in COVID-19. Some clones are missing from TCRdb's copy, which holds only in-frame ones; the method was immunoSEQ multiplex PCR. Of hundreds of thousands of clones in the sample, more than 80% were seen once. The sequenced sample consisted of peripheral blood. These receptors were taken from a woman in her thirties with active or convalescent COVID-19. CDR3s include the opening cysteine and the closing phenylalanine or tryptophan. The order of the fields is J gene, V gene, clone size, D gene, CDR3 DNA, CDR3 protein. D genes are given only for firm matches. The size field is filled for only some rows; it gives once, few, many or a size class.

J: TRBJ1-3; V: TRBV29-1; size: .; D: TRBD1; DNA: TGCAGCGTATACGGGACAGCCTCTGGAAACACCATATATTTT; CDR3: CSVYGTASGNTIYF
J: TRBJ1-2; V: TRBV19; size: .; D: .; DNA: TGTGCCAGTAGTAAATGGGACAAGGTGGATGGCTACACCTTC; CDR3: CASSKWDKVDGYTF
J: TRBJ2-1; V: TRBV10-3; size: once; D: TRBD2; DNA: TGTGCCACTAAGAAAGGGACTAGCGGGAGTATAGATGAGCAGTTCTTC; CDR3: CATKKGTSGSIDEQFF
J: TRBJ1-5; V: TRBV13; size: once; D: TRBD1; DNA: TGTGCCAGCAGCCTAGGACAGGGCCCTCAGCCCCAGCATTTT; CDR3: CASSLGQGPQPQHF
J: TRBJ2-3; V: TRBV7-7; size: .; D: .; DNA: TGTGCCAGCAGCCCCCTTGAGGGCACAGATACGCAGTATTTT; CDR3: CASSPLEGTDTQYF
J: TRBJ1-1; V: TRBV27; size: .; D: .; DNA: TGTGCCAGCAGTTTATTTGCAGGGGCGGCCACTGAAGCTTTCTTT; CDR3: CASSLFAGAATEAFF
J: TRBJ2-1; V: TRBV3-1/TRBV3-2; size: .; D: .; DNA: TGTGCCAGCAGCCAAGTGTTGATGTGGGGGCAGCTGGGCCACAATGAGCAGTTCTTC; CDR3: CASSQVLMWGQLGHNEQFF
J: TRBJ1-1; V: TRBV27; size: .; D: .; DNA: TGTGCCAGCAGTTCCTACCGACAGGTCACTGAAGCTTTCTTT; CDR3: CASSSYRQVTEAFF
J: TRBJ1-6; V: TRBV6-5; size: once; D: TRBD1; DNA: TGTGCCAGCACTAGAACGACAGGGCGGGATTCACCCCTCCACTTT; CDR3: CASTRTTGRDSPLHF
J: TRBJ2-3; V: TRBV19; size: .; D: TRBD1; DNA: TGTGCCAGTAGTACATCAGGGGGCGATTGGGCAGATACGCAGTATTTT; CDR3: CASSTSGGDWADTQYF
J: TRBJ1-4; V: TRBV14; size: .; D: TRBD1; DNA: TGTGCCAGCAGCCGACAGGGGAGTAATGAAAAACTGTTTTTT; CDR3: CASSRQGSNEKLFF
J: TRBJ1-2; V: TRBV19; size: .; D: .; DNA: TGTGCCAGTAGTATAGGCGAGGCTGCTGGCTACACCTTC; CDR3: CASSIGEAAGYTF
J: TRBJ1-2; V: TRBV10-3; size: .; D: TRBD1; DNA: TGTGCCATCAGCCGAGCCCCCGGGACAGGGGATGGCTACACCTTC; CDR3: CAISRAPGTGDGYTF
J: TRBJ2-1; V: TRBV28; size: .; D: TRBD1; DNA: TGTGCCAGCAGTTCTAGCAGGGGGAACTCCTACAATGAGCAGTTCTTC; CDR3: CASSSSRGNSYNEQFF
J: TRBJ2-7; V: TRBV12-3/TRBV12-4; size: .; D: .; DNA: TGTGCCAGCAGTTTAACTCAGGGGTGGGAGCAGTACTTC; CDR3: CASSLTQGWEQYF
J: TRBJ1-1; V: TRBV7-9; size: .; D: TRBD1; DNA: TGTGCCAGCAGCACAAAATTGGGACAGGGGAACACTGAAGCTTTCTTT; CDR3: CASSTKLGQGNTEAFF
J: TRBJ2-3; V: TRBV6-6; size: few; D: .; DNA: TGTGCCAGCTCTGGACTGACCCTCACAGATACGCAGTATTTT; CDR3: CASSGLTLTDTQYF
J: TRBJ1-1; V: TRBV5-1; size: once; D: .; DNA: TGCGCCAGCACCCCAGGGCCGAACACTGAAGCTTTCTTT; CDR3: CASTPGPNTEAFF
J: TRBJ2-2; V: TRBV19; size: once; D: TRBD2; DNA: TGTGCCAGTAGTGTAGTAGCGGGGGTGAACACCGGGGAGCTGTTTTTT; CDR3: CASSVVAGVNTGELFF
J: TRBJ1-2; V: TRBV5-5; size: .; D: .; DNA: TGTGCCAGCAGCCCCACTCGACAGCCGACGGGTGGCTACACCTTC; CDR3: CASSPTRQPTGGYTF
J: TRBJ2-1; V: TRBV2; size: few; D: .; DNA: TGTGCCAGCAGTGAAGGCCAGGTCAATGAGCAGTTCTTC; CDR3: CASSEGQVNEQFF
J: TRBJ2-7; V: TRBV5-6; size: .; D: TRBD1; DNA: TGTGCCAGCAGCCCCCCGGTCGGGACAGGCGACTACGAGCAGTACTTC; CDR3: CASSPPVGTGDYEQYF
J: TRBJ2-7; V: TRBV18; size: .; D: TRBD1; DNA: TGTGCCAGCTCGATGGGACAGGGGGCATACGAGCAGTACTTC; CDR3: CASSMGQGAYEQYF
J: TRBJ2-1; V: TRBV5-1; size: .; D: TRBD2; DNA: TGCGCCAGCAGCTTACCTAGCGGGAGCTCCTACAATGAGCAGTTCTTC; CDR3: CASSLPSGSSYNEQFF
J: TRBJ1-1; V: TRBV6-5; size: .; D: .; DNA: TGTGCCAGCAAAACAGGGCTAGGGAACACTGAAGCTTTCTTT; CDR3: CASKTGLGNTEAFF
J: TRBJ1-2; V: TRBV19; size: .; D: TRBD1; DNA: TGTGCCAGTAGCCGTGGACAGGGAGGGTATGGCTACACCTTC; CDR3: CASSRGQGGYGYTF
J: TRBJ2-2; V: TRBV7-9; size: .; D: .; DNA: TGTGCCAGCAGCTTCCCGACAGGCTCGAACACCGGGGAGCTGTTTTTT; CDR3: CASSFPTGSNTGELFF
J: TRBJ2-1; V: TRBV24-1; size: .; D: TRBD2; DNA: TGTGCCACCAGTGAAAAAGCGGGGGGAGGCCGCAATGAGCAGTTCTTC; CDR3: CATSEKAGGGRNEQFF
J: TRBJ2-1; V: TRBV4-1; size: .; D: TRBD1; DNA: TGCGCCAGCAGCCAAGTAGGGGGCCCTGAGCAGTTCTTC; CDR3: CASSQVGGPEQFF
J: TRBJ2-3; V: TRBV19; size: once; D: .; DNA: TGTGCCAGTAGTATAGAAGGAGGGGCAGATACGCAGTATTTT; CDR3: CASSIEGGADTQYF
J: TRBJ2-2; V: TRBV3-1/TRBV3-2; size: .; D: TRBD2; DNA: TGTGCCAGCAGCCCCGCGCGGCGGGGGGTCGGCGGGGAGCTGTTTTTT; CDR3: CASSPARRGVGGELFF
J: TRBJ1-5; V: TRBV19; size: .; D: TRBD1; DNA: TGTGCCAGTAATGGACAGGGGACTAGCAATCAGCCCCAGCATTTT; CDR3: CASNGQGTSNQPQHF
J: TRBJ1-4; V: TRBV12-3/TRBV12-4; size: once; D: .; DNA: TGTGCCAGCAGAACACAGGGAAAACTGTTTTTT; CDR3: CASRTQGKLFF
J: TRBJ2-3; V: TRBV28; size: .; D: TRBD2; DNA: TGTGCCAGCAGCTGGATCGGGACTACCCAGACGGTTACGCAGTATTTT; CDR3: CASSWIGTTQTVTQYF
J: TRBJ2-1; V: TRBV19; size: few; D: .; DNA: TGTGCCAGTAGTATACAGGACAGCTCCTACAATGAGCAGTTCTTC; CDR3: CASSIQDSSYNEQFF
J: TRBJ2-7; V: TRBV5-4; size: .; D: TRBD1; DNA: TGTGCCAGCAGCTCCTTCCGGGACAGGGCAACCTACGAGCAGTACTTC; CDR3: CASSSFRDRATYEQYF
J: TRBJ2-7; V: TRBV4-1; size: .; D: .; DNA: TGCGCCAGCAGCCAAACTCCCGCAGGGGACTACGAGCAGTACTTC; CDR3: CASSQTPAGDYEQYF
J: TRBJ2-1; V: TRBV6-6; size: .; D: .; DNA: TGTGCCACCCGGGACTTCACCTACAGTGAGCAGTTCTTC; CDR3: CATRDFTYSEQFF
J: TRBJ1-5; V: TRBV6-6; size: .; D: TRBD1; DNA: TGTGCCAGCAGTCGACAGGGGTCCAGCAATCAGCCCCAGCATTTT; CDR3: CASSRQGSSNQPQHF
J: TRBJ1-2; V: TRBV5-6; size: .; D: TRBD1; DNA: TGTGCCAGCAGCTTATCGGACAGGGATGTAGGGTATGGCTACACCTTC; CDR3: CASSLSDRDVGYGYTF
J: TRBJ1-2; V: TRBV5-1; size: .; D: .; DNA: TGCGCCAGCTCGACGGCGGACTATGGCTACACCTTC; CDR3: CASSTADYGYTF
J: TRBJ2-2; V: TRBV14; size: .; D: TRBD1; DNA: TGTGCCAGCAGCCAAGGAGTGTGGGACAGGGTTTACACCGGGGAGCTGTTTTTT; CDR3: CASSQGVWDRVYTGELFF
J: TRBJ2-1; V: TRBV4-1; size: .; D: .; DNA: TGCGCCAGCAGCCGCATCGGGAGTACAGATGAGCAGTTCTTC; CDR3: CASSRIGSTDEQFF
J: TRBJ1-6; V: TRBV6-1; size: .; D: TRBD1; DNA: TGTGCCAGCAGTGAAAATCGTGGCGGGACAGGGGGATCACCCCTCCACTTT; CDR3: CASSENRGGTGGSPLHF
J: TRBJ1-1; V: TRBV6-5; size: few; D: .; DNA: TGTGCCAGCACCAAGGGGCAGAACACTGAAGCTTTCTTT; CDR3: CASTKGQNTEAFF
J: TRBJ2-5; V: TRBV19; size: once; D: .; DNA: TGTGCCACTAGGGACTCCAACAAGCAAGAGACCCAGTACTTC; CDR3: CATRDSNKQETQYF
J: TRBJ1-4; V: TRBV5-1; size: .; D: TRBD1; DNA: TGCGCCAGCAGCTTGGCGGACAGGGCTAGTGAAAAACTGTTTTTT; CDR3: CASSLADRASEKLFF
J: TRBJ2-7; V: TRBV4-1; size: few; D: .; DNA: TGCGCCAGCAGCCAGGAAGAAGCCCCCCGCGGCTCCTACGAGCAGTACTTC; CDR3: CASSQEEAPRGSYEQYF
J: TRBJ1-2; V: TRBV5-1; size: .; D: .; DNA: TGCGCCAGCAGCTTGGGCGGGGCGGATGGCTACACCTTC; CDR3: CASSLGGADGYTF
J: TRBJ2-1; V: TRBV6-5; size: .; D: .; DNA: TGTGCCAGCAGTCCCCGACTGAGCTACAATGAGCAGTTCTTC; CDR3: CASSPRLSYNEQFF